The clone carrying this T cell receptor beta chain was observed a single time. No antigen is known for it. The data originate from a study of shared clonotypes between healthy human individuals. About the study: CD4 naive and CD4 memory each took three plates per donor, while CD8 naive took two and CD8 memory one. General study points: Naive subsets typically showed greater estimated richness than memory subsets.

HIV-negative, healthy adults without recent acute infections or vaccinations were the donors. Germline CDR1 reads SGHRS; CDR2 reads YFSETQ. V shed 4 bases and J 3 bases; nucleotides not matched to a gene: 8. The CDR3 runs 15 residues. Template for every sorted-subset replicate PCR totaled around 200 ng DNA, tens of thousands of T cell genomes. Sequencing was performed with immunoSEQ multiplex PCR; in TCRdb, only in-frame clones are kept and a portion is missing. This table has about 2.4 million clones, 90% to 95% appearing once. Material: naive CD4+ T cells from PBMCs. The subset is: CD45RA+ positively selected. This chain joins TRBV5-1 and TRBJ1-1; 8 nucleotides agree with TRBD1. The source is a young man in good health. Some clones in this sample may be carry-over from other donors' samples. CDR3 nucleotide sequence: TGCGCCAGCAGCACAGGGGACAGGTCACACACTGAAGCTTTCTTT. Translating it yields CASSTGDRSHTEAFF.